One sample yielded the 23 T cell receptor beta chains listed below, sequenced in a study of blood T cell repertoires in COVID-19. Libraries were prepared by immunoSEQ multiplex PCR; TCRdb keeps only in-frame clonotypes and omits some of them. The sample holds approximately 330,000 clones, about nine tenths seen once. Sequenced sample: peripheral blood. The receptors come from a man aged 25 to 40 with COVID-19, enrolled during active disease.

V gene TRBV28 combines with J gene TRBJ2-5, with a possible D match to TRBD1 (6 bases). Germline-derived CDR1 and CDR2 are MDHEN and SYDVKM. The CDR3 spans 14 residues. V lost 3 bases and J lost 6, with 14 bases in between. The CDR3 nucleotides are TGTGCCAGCAGTTTGTTGGGCAGGGGTCAGACCCAGTACTTC. Protein sequence: CASSLLGRGQTQYF.

The chain is built from TRBV3-1 (or the pseudogene TRBV3-2) and TRBJ2-1, with 8 bases fitting TRBD2. J was trimmed by 8 bases and V by 1 base; bases with no gene match: 13. The CDR3 covers 17 residues. The germline V gene has CDR1 LGHDT and CDR2 YNNKEL (reference sequence). Written as DNA, the CDR3 is TGTGCCAGCAGCCAAGCAACTGACCGGGAGGGCGTCGATGAGCAGTTCTTC. Its translation is CASSQATDREGVDEQFF.

The rearrangement uses TRBV5-4 and TRBJ2-3, with 8 nucleotides matching TRBD2. J lost 2 bases, V lost 1 base, and 6 bases had no gene match. In germline, CDR1 is SGHNT, CDR2 YYREEE (reference sequence). The CDR3 consists of 16 residues. The CDR3 loop is CASSLSRGGFTDTQYF. The CDR3 coding sequence is TGTGCCAGCAGCTTGTCCCGGGGGGGTTTCACAGATACGCAGTATTTT.

The chain joins TRBV6-4 to TRBJ1-3, with D tentatively TRBD1 (5 bases). CDR3 length equals 16 residues. V lost 7 bases and J 0 bases, leaving 16 bases between the germline ends. Germline CDR1 reads MRHNA; CDR2 reads SNTAGT. The CDR3, as DNA: TGTGCCAGCATTAGACCGGGACTACGCTCTGGAAACACCATATATTTT. It yields the protein CASIRPGLRSGNTIYF.

The chain uses TRBV12-3 or TRBV12-4 and TRBJ2-5; tentative D call: TRBD1 (6 bases). CDR3 length: 13 amino acids. The ends were cut back, 7 bases at V and 1 base at J, with 10 bases in the middle. DNA of the CDR3: TGTGCCAGCACCCTGGACAGCCAAGAGACCCAGTACTTC. Protein: CASTLDSQETQYF.

The chain couples TRBV19 to TRBJ1-1; D possibly corresponds to TRBD1 (5 bases). Between the trimmed V and J ends, which lost 5 bases and 4 bases, there was a span of 14 bases. The CDR3 runs 14 residues. CDR1 is LNHDA, CDR2 SQIVND, per germline (reference sequence). The CDR3 sequence is CASSPRGGGTEAFF. The CDR3 DNA is TGTGCCAGTAGTCCCCGTGGGGGGGGCACTGAAGCTTTCTTT. The complete variable domain, with remaining parts taken from reference TRBV19 and TRBJ1-1, reads DGGITQSPKYLFRKEGQNVTLSCEQNLNHDAMYWYRQDPGQGLRLIYYSQIVNDFQKGDIAEGYSVSREKKESFPLTVTSAQKNPTAFYLCASSPRGGGTEAFFGQGTRLTVV.

This chain joins TRBV18 and TRBJ2-2; 7 bases agree with TRBD1. Losses at the gene ends were 6 bases for V and 0 bases for J; bases not matched to a gene: 10. The length of the CDR3 is 17 residues. Germline V gene lookup returns CDR1 KGHSH and CDR2 LQKENI. The CDR3 nucleotides read TGTGCCAGCTCCCCCGCTCGACAGGGTTCGAACACCGGGGAGCTGTTTTTT. Protein: CASSPARQGSNTGELFF.

The chain carries TRBV11-3 and TRBJ2-1; 7 bases line up with TRBD2. Germline V lookup: CDR1 SGHNT, CDR2 YENEEA. The CDR3 is 20 amino acids. The V and J ends lost 0 bases and 7 bases, in that order; junction bases with no gene match: 21. The CDR3 DNA reads as TGTGCCAGCAGCTTAGATCCTATTATTGTACGACTAGCTTGGGGTAATGAGCAGTTCTTC. Translated: CASSLDPIIVRLAWGNEQFF.

This chain joins TRBV13 and TRBJ2-2; TRBD1 might be the D (6 bases). The length of the CDR3 is 14 residues. Trimming took off 2 bases at V and 7 bases at J, with 11 bases between the two ends. Germline assignment: CDR1 PRHDT and CDR2 FYEKMQ (reference sequence). The CDR3 DNA reads as TGTGCCAGCAGCTTACCAGGGGAAGGCGGGGAGCTGTTTTTT. Its translation: CASSLPGEGGELFF.

This clone has a handful of counts. This sample also contains other DNA sequences that code for the same CDR3. CDR3 nucleotide sequence: TGTGCCAGCTCACCCCGACAGGGGGATGGGGCCAACGTCCTGACTTTC. As protein: CASSPRQGDGANVLTF. The chain is built from TRBV18 and TRBJ2-6; 9 bases are shared with TRBD1. The CDR3 length is 16 residues. The germline CDR1 and CDR2 sequences are KGHSH and LQKENI. V lost 3 bases and J lost 3; bases outside the gene matches: 3.

This chain uses TRBV5-6 with TRBJ2-5; TRBD1 agrees at 12 bases. Germline loops: CDR1 SGHDT, CDR2 YYEEEE. The CDR3 contains 16 residues. The V and J ends lost 4 bases and 5 bases, in that order; junction bases with no gene match: 9. The CDR3 DNA follows: TGTGCCAGCAGCCGTGGGACAGGGGGCAGGGGGGAGACCCAGTACTTC. This gives the protein CASSRGTGGRGETQYF.

V is TRBV15 and J is TRBJ1-5, with D hard to call. From germline, CDR1 is LNHNV and CDR2 YYDKDF (reference sequence). CDR3 size: 15 residues. The V end was cut by 0 bases, the J end by 1 base, with 7 bases between. CDR3 sequence: CATSRDERSNQPQHF. The CDR3, as DNA: TGTGCCACCAGCAGAGATGAGAGGAGCAATCAGCCCCAGCATTTT.

The CDR3 protein is CASSVLAGGPAYEQYF. CDR3 nucleotide sequence: TGTGCCAGTAGTGTACTAGCGGGGGGCCCCGCCTACGAGCAGTACTTC. V gene TRBV19 combines with J gene TRBJ2-7; 12 positions agree with TRBD2. Germline values: CDR1 LNHDA, CDR2 SQIVND (reference sequence). The CDR3 has 16 amino acids. The J segment lost 2 bases and the V segment lost 5 bases, leaving 7 bases of the junction unmatched.

The genes are TRBV2 and TRBJ2-5; D may be TRBD2 (5 bases). Germline-derived CDR1 and CDR2 are SNHLY and FYNNEI. The CDR3 sequence is 15 residues long. Trimming stripped 9 bases from V and 4 bases from J, with 21 bases between. CDR3 region: CASSIVGQSGETQYF. CDR3 nucleotides: TGTGCCAGTAGTATTGTCGGGCAGAGCGGAGAGACCCAGTACTTC.

At least ten counts were recorded for this clone. The rearrangement joins TRBV30 to TRBJ2-7; 10 bases match TRBD1. Germline loops: CDR1 GTSNPN, CDR2 SVGIG (reference sequence). V gave up 2 bases and J gave up 7 bases; unmatched junction bases: 8. The length of the CDR3 is 14 residues. CDR3 region: CAWSRGQGVREQYF. The CDR3, as DNA: TGTGCCTGGAGTCGCGGACAGGGGGTGCGTGAGCAGTACTTC.

A single count supports this clone. The rearrangement joins TRBV29-1 to TRBJ2-1; maybe TRBD1 (6 bases). There are 13 residues in the CDR3. The V end lost 4 bases, the J end lost 5 bases, and 12 bases lay between the germline ends. Germline V CDR1 and CDR2: SQVTM, ANQGSEA. CDR3 nucleotide sequence: TGCAGCGTTGCCGGGACAATTGACAATGAGCAGTTCTTC. Amino acid sequence: CSVAGTIDNEQFF.

This sequence joins TRBV24-1 and TRBJ2-1; the D gene is possibly TRBD1 (5 bases). There are 13 residues in the CDR3. The ends were cut back, 4 bases at V and 8 bases at J, with 11 bases in the middle. Germline V gives CDR1 KGHDR, CDR2 SFDVKD. The CDR3, as DNA: TGTGCCACCAGTGAAGGGGCGGTGGATGAGCAGTTCTTC. This gives the protein CATSEGAVDEQFF.

This chain connects TRBV5-1 to TRBJ2-1; 10 bases match TRBD2. Looked up from germline, CDR1 is SGHRS and CDR2 is YFSETQ. V lost 1 base, J lost 5 bases, and 6 bases stayed unmatched. The CDR3 has 16 residues. The CDR3 protein is CASSLWASGGNNEQFF. The DNA for the CDR3 is TGCGCCAGCAGCTTGTGGGCTAGCGGGGGCAACAATGAGCAGTTCTTC.

This rearrangement joins TRBV3-1 (or the pseudogene TRBV3-2) to TRBJ2-1, with TRBD2 matching over 7 bases. V shed 5 bases, J shed 13 bases, and the junction held 20 bases outside the gene matches. CDR1 is LGHDT, CDR2 YNNKEL, per germline (reference sequence). The CDR3 contains 16 residues. The CDR3 spells CASSELDGRTRLPQFF. The CDR3 coding sequence is TGTGCCAGCAGCGAACTTGACGGGAGGACAAGATTACCCCAGTTCTTC.

CDR3 in DNA: TGTGCCATCAGTGAGGGACTAGCGGGAGGCGATGAGCAGTTCTTC. It specifies CAISEGLAGGDEQFF. The chain is built from TRBV10-3 and TRBJ2-1, with TRBD2 identical over 14 bases. Trimming at V came to 2 bases and at J to 8 bases, leaving 2 bases not matched to a gene. CDR1 is ENHRY and CDR2 is SYGVKD in the germline V gene. The CDR3 runs to 15 residues.

On this clone itself: A read error may account for a junction end that differs from germline. The V and J genes are TRBV10-3 and TRBJ1-2, with D unresolved. This CDR3 has 14 residues. Germline V gives CDR1 ENHRY, CDR2 SYGVKD. The CDR3 nucleotides read TGTGCCATTAGTGCTCTGGCGGTAAACTATGGCTACACCTTC. Encoded protein: CAISALAVNYGYTF.

The chain is built from TRBV5-4 and TRBJ1-1, with D possibly TRBD1 on 5 matching bases. The germline CDR1 and CDR2 sequences are SGHNT and YYREEE (reference sequence). This CDR3 spans 14 amino acids. Between the trimmed V and J ends, which lost 4 bases and 6 bases, there was a span of 16 bases. This chain's CDR3 is CASSPPDTTPEAFF. In nucleotides, the CDR3 is TGTGCCAGCAGCCCACCGGACACTACCCCTGAAGCTTTCTTT.

The rearrangement links TRBV7-2 to TRBJ1-1; 9 positions agree with TRBD1. This CDR3 is built from 15 residues. Germline trimming cut 1 base from V and 3 bases from J; bases unmatched to any gene: 3. Germline-derived CDR1 and CDR2 are SGHTA and FQGNSA. The CDR3 protein is CASSLGDRVHTEAFF. CDR3 sequence (DNA): TGTGCCAGCAGCTTAGGGGACAGGGTTCACACTGAAGCTTTCTTT.